This is a list of T cell receptor beta chains from one sample in a study of Graves' ophthalmopathy and Graves' hyperthyroidism. TCRdb called the multiplex PCR reads again in MiXCR, with one record for every CDR3 protein. The table has 600,000 to 950,000 distinct CDR3 sequences, around 40% seen once; the top ten hold approximately 43%. Sequencing was done on a sample of peripheral blood. The origin of the receptors is an adult man with Graves' ophthalmopathy. The CDR3 runs from the conserved cysteine through the conserved F or W. The D gene is left open where the match is weak. Clone size appears in some rows only: once, few, many, or a class for an expanded clone.

.	.	TRBJ1-5	TRBV19	CASSMKGGPSPTGGNNQPQHF	TGTGCCAGTAGTATGAAGGGGGGCCCTAGTCCCACCGGGGGAAACAATCAGCCCCAGCATTTT
TRBD1	.	TRBJ1-6	TRBV10-3	CASSQQTGGNSPLHF	TGTGCTAGCAGTCAACAGACAGGGGGGAATTCACCCCTCCACTTT
.	.	TRBJ2-2	TRBV19	CASSAGPNTGELFF	TGTGCCAGTAGTGCAGGCCCGAACACCGGGGAGCTGTTTTTT
.	few	TRBJ1-6	TRBV20-1	CSAITGGASPLHF	TGCAGTGCTATAACTGGGGGCGCCTCACCCCTCCACTTT
.	.	TRBJ2-2	TRBV29-1	CSVTDVLAIDSTGELFF	TGCAGCGTTACAGATGTACTAGCCATCGATAGCACCGGGGAGCTGTTTTTT
TRBD2	.	TRBJ2-2	TRBV25-1	CASSWGGSNTGELFF	TGTGCCAGCAGTTGGGGGGGGTCGAACACCGGGGAGCTGTTTTTT
.	.	TRBJ1-5	TRBV25-1	CASSPGAEKSNQPQHF	TGTGCCAGCAGTCCCGGGGCAGAGAAGAGCAATCAGCCCCAGCATTTT
.	.	TRBJ1-5	TRBV24-1	CASQDTYSNQPQHF	TGTGCCAGCCAGGACACTTATAGCAATCAGCCCCAGCATTTT
.	.	TRBJ1-5	TRBV5-6	CASRKSGRRNQPQHF	TGTGCCAGCAGAAAATCGGGACGTCGTAATCAGCCCCAGCATTTT
.	.	TRBJ1-4	TRBV5-1	CASSRSPWDNEKLFF	TGCGCCAGCAGCCGTTCCCCTTGGGACAATGAAAAACTGTTTTTT
.	many	TRBJ1-5	TRBV24-1	CATSSRGESGQPQHF	TGTGCCACCAGTTCGCGGGGAGAGTCAGGGCAGCCCCAGCATTTT
.	.	TRBJ2-7	TRBV20-1	CSASPGSYREQYF	TGCAGTGCTTCGCCCGGGAGTTATCGGGAGCAGTACTTC
TRBD1	.	TRBJ2-1	TRBV7-9	CASSTRQGQQFF	TGTGCCAGCAGCACAAGACAGGGGCAGCAGTTCTTC
.	.	TRBJ1-2	TRBV7-2	CASSLVGEHGYTF	TGTGCCAGCAGCCTAGTGGGGGAGCATGGCTACACCTTC
TRBD1	.	TRBJ2-7	TRBV11-2	CASSGERTGVGEQYF	TGTGCCAGCAGCGGGGAACGGACAGGGGTTGGTGAGCAGTACTTC
.	many	TRBJ1-1	TRBV2	CAVRARGTEAFF	TGTGCCGTCAGGGCCCGAGGAACTGAAGCTTTCTTT
.	many	TRBJ1-5	TRBV7-2	CASSPRVSNQPQHF	TGTGCCAGCAGCCCCAGGGTTAGCAATCAGCCCCAGCATTTT
TRBD1	.	TRBJ2-7	TRBV7-9	CASSIIQGRYEQYF	TGTGCCAGCAGCATAATACAGGGGCGCTACGAGCAGTACTTC
.	.	TRBJ1-3	TRBV7-8	CASSFRASVSGNTIYF	TGTGCCAGCAGCTTCCGTGCGTCTGTTTCTGGAAACACCATATATTTT
.	.	TRBJ1-2	TRBV10-3	CAISAAPGHGYTF	TGTGCCATCAGTGCTGCCCCGGGACATGGCTACACCTTC
TRBD1	.	TRBJ2-2	TRBV9	CASSSRGQNTGELFF	TGTGCCAGCAGCTCCAGGGGGCAGAACACCGGGGAGCTGTTTTTT
.	.	TRBJ2-7	TRBV20-1	CSALSMDEHEQYF	TGCAGTGCTCTTTCGATGGACGAACACGAGCAGTACTTC
TRBD1	.	TRBJ1-1	TRBV2	CASSHRGGAEAFF	TGTGCCAGCAGTCACAGGGGTGGGGCTGAAGCTTTCTTT
.	once	TRBJ2-5	TRBV25-1	CASSLRGDSQRETQYF	TGTGCCAGCAGCCTTAGGGGGGACAGTCAGAGGGAGACCCAGTACTTC
TRBD1	few	TRBJ1-5	TRBV19	CASSTDRVPQPQHF	TGTGCCAGTAGTACCGACAGGGTCCCTCAGCCCCAGCATTTT
.	few	TRBJ1-4	TRBV7-2	CATRFSPTNEKLFF	TGTGCCACACGTTTTTCCCCAACTAATGAAAAACTGTTTTTT
.	many	TRBJ1-1	TRBV19	CASSMRRKNTEAFF	TGTGCCAGTAGTATGCGACGGAAGAACACTGAAGCTTTCTTT
.	.	TRBJ2-3	TRBV12-3/TRBV12-4	CASSLEETTDTQYF	TGTGCCAGCAGCTTAGAAGAGACCACAGATACGCAGTATTTT
.	.	TRBJ1-2	TRBV7-2	CASSLEKGGGYTF	TGTGCCAGCAGCTTAGAAAAGGGGGGCGGCTACACCTTC
.	.	TRBJ1-1	TRBV19	CASRIGWNFPEAFF	TGTGCCAGTCGTATAGGGTGGAATTTCCCTGAAGCTTTCTTT
.	.	TRBJ1-5	TRBV24-1	CATNRAHQPQHF	TGTGCCACCAACAGGGCCCATCAGCCCCAGCATTTT
.	.	TRBJ2-5	TRBV20-1	CSAELSGETQYF	TGCAGTGCAGAACTCAGCGGGGAGACCCAGTACTTC
TRBD1	.	TRBJ2-6	TRBV2	CASSTQGARGAF	TGTGCCAGCAGTACTCAGGGGGCGCGGGGTGCTTTC
.	.	TRBJ2-6	TRBV5-1	CASSLAGGTPTVGANVLTF	TGCGCCAGCAGCTTGGCCGGGGGGACACCTACGGTCGGGGCCAACGTCCTGACTTTC
TRBD1	.	TRBJ1-6	TRBV2	CASSYRDRVHSPLHF	TGTGCCAGCTCATACCGGGACAGGGTTCATTCACCCCTCCACTTT
TRBD1	.	TRBJ2-7	TRBV10-3	CAISDREGQGGYEQYF	TGTGCCATCAGTGATCGAGAGGGACAGGGAGGCTACGAGCAGTACTTC
.	.	TRBJ1-4	TRBV4-2	CASSQVWGVANEKLFF	TGTGCCAGCAGCCAAGTTTGGGGGGTAGCTAATGAAAAACTGTTTTTT
TRBD1	many	TRBJ2-5	TRBV20-1	CSAAGTGAQETQYF	TGCAGTGCAGCAGGGACAGGGGCACAAGAGACCCAGTACTTC
TRBD1	once	TRBJ2-5	TRBV10-3	CAIREPTGGKQYF	TGTGCCATCAGGGAACCTACAGGGGGTAAGCAGTACTTC
TRBD1	many	TRBJ2-5	TRBV7-9	CASSLGQSQETQYF	TGTGCCAGCAGCTTGGGACAGTCTCAAGAGACCCAGTACTTC
.	.	TRBJ2-2	TRBV25-1	CASSVGRLANTGELFF	TGTGCCAGCAGCGTAGGGCGGCTAGCGAACACCGGGGAGCTGTTTTTT
TRBD1	.	TRBJ2-7	TRBV19	CASSMGRGWENPYEQYF	TGTGCCAGTAGTATGGGCAGGGGGTGGGAGAACCCCTACGAGCAGTACTTC
.	many	TRBJ1-1	TRBV19	CASSIFSANTEAFF	TGTGCCAGTAGTATATTCTCGGCTAACACTGAAGCTTTCTTT
TRBD2	once	TRBJ2-7	TRBV29-1	CSVERGGEQYF	TGCAGCGTTGAGAGGGGAGGGGAGCAGTACTTC
.	many	TRBJ1-6	TRBV20-1	CSATDNYSPLHF	TGCAGTGCTACGGACAATTATTCACCCCTCCACTTT